This TCR beta chain originates from a study of control samples from healthy donors and cancer patients. The assay was immunoSEQ multiplex PCR, and TCRdb's table has in-frame clones only and misses some. The sample lists about 60,000 clones; about 92% were seen once. Germline-derived CDR1 and CDR2 are MNHNS and SASEGT. V shed 0 bases and J shed 2 bases, with 7 bases lying between them. The CDR3 runs to 14 residues. Input material: PBMCs. The chain carries TRBV6-1 and TRBJ1-1; D is undetermined. The origin of this receptor is a man aged 35-49 years with colorectal cancer. CDR3: CASSEAAGNTEAFF. The CDR3 DNA reads as TGTGCCAGCAGTGAAGCGGCAGGAAACACTGAAGCTTTCTTT.